This record concerns one T cell receptor beta chain sequence. Its binding antigen is unknown. Per-base qualities were not stored, and no clone one base away is much larger. Including the terminal cysteine and phenylalanine, the CDR3 comprises 11 residues. CDR3 DNA only is kept here, 33 bases in frame from base 1. Relative to germline, V is 6 bases shorter and J is 6 bases shorter, with 5 bases between their ends. According to the germline V gene, CDR1 reads KGHDR and CDR2 reads SFDVKD. In the prospective study, participants were roughly 18 to 95 years old, resided in fewer than 25 geographic areas of the United States, and were enrolled through a virtual design. In the prospective study, cohorts were assigned on the basis of participant-reported clinical history obtained from a screening survey and a study questionnaire. A participant counted as exposed if, within 2 weeks of entering the study, that participant had been in contact with someone who had a PCR-confirmed or clinician-diagnosed COVID-19 case. Each participant in the prospective study had whole blood, serum and a nasopharyngeal or oropharyngeal swab collected by mobile phlebotomists. Additional blood draws and questionnaires over an approximately 2-month period could optionally be provided by prospective study participants. Before DNA extraction, prospective study blood samples were shipped either frozen or at room temperature.

The immunoSEQ Assay, a bias-controlled multiplex PCR, was used to amplify TCRbeta CDR3 regions from genomic DNA. On the study's bioinformatics: Nucleated cell counts per sample were estimated from amplification of reference gene primers within the assay. Sequence reads were collapsed and filtered to measure the absolute abundance of every unique TCRbeta CDR3 rearrangement. For each sample, productive Simpson clonality was calculated as the square root of Simpson's diversity index over productive rearrangements. Sourced from immuneACCESS, this table was stored by TCRdb with only in-frame sequences that have V and J called. A share of the clones is absent; for the studies checked, an unresolved V gene accounts for under half, and the remainder has no known explanation. The DNA was the basis for D and trimming; V, J and clone size are from that table. A total of 150,000 or so clones appear in this sample, approximately 90% of them only once. In total, the top ten clones hold approximately 4% of the sample.

The data stem from a study of blood T cell repertoires in COVID-19 (dated by TCRdb to between 2020 and 2021). Regarding the complete study: Samples covering the acute and convalescent phases of COVID-19 were provided by collaborators in the United States, Italy and Spain. A freely available public database, intended as a resource for researchers studying the immune response to SARS-CoV-2, is where the repertoires were released. Samples came from the ongoing ImmuneRACE study (first 160 participants) plus 1,254 subjects from 6 global collaborators. HLA class I and class II types, where available, came from metadata supplied by the sample provider rather than from assay-based typing. A de-identified subject ID, COVID-19 status, age in years and sex were almost always included in the sample metadata. The dataset comprised deeply sampled blood TCRbeta repertoires from subjects exposed to, actively infected with, or recovered from COVID-19. The material from the prospective study consisted of cDNA or gDNA derived from T cells, B-cell-depleted T cells, or PBMCs. General findings and caveats noted by the study authors: How much clinical and demographic metadata was included differed by source and by participant, and the metadata was provided uncurated.

Sequenced: PBMCs or T cells enriched from blood (not recorded which). This clonotype was obtained from a woman aged 40-49 years who had been exposed to COVID-19. The chain joins TRBV24-1 to TRBJ2-1, with the D segment identity uncertain. The CDR3 sequence is CATSLVNEQFF. The DNA sequence reads TGTGCCACCAGTCTTGTCAATGAGCAGTTCTTC.